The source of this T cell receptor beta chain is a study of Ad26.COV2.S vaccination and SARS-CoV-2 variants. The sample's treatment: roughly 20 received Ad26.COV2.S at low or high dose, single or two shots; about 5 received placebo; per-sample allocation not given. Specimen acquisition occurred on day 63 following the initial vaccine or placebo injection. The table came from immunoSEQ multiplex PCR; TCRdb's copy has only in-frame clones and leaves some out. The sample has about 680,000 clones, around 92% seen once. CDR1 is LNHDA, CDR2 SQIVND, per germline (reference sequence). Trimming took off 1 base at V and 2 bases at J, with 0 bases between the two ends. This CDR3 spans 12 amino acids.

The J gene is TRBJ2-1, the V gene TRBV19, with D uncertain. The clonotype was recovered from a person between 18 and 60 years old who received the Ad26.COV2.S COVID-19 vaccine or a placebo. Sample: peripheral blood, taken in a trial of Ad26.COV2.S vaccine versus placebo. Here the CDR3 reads CASSIAYNEQFF. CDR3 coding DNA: TGTGCCAGTAGTATAGCCTACAATGAGCAGTTCTTC.